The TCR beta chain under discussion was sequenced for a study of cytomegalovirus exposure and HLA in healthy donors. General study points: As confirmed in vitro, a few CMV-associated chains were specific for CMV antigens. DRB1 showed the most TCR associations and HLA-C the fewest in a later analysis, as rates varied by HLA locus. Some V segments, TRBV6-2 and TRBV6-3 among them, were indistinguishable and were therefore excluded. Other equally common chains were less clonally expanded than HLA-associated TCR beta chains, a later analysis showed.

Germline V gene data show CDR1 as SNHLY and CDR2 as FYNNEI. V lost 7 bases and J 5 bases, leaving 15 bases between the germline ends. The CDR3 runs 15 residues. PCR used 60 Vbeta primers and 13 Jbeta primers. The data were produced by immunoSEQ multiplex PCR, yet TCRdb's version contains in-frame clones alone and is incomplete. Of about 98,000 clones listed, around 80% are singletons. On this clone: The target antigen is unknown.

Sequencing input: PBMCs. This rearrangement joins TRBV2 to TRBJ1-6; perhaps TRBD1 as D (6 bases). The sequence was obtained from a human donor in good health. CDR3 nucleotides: TGTGCCAGCACCAGGGGCGGGCAGCATAATTCACCCCTCCACTTT. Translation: CASTRGGQHNSPLHF.